The sample holds one count of the clone carrying this T cell receptor beta chain. Its antigen is not known. This sample is drawn from a study of blood T cells in healthy people across ages. Study conclusions and caveats: In long-lived donors, naive CD4+ cell counts and diversity exceeded those of aged donors. TCR beta diversity correlated strongly with naive T cell percentage. Age advanced and TCR beta diversity per million T cells fell, roughly linearly.

Using a J-beta primer mix together with a sample-barcoded 5' primer, a second PCR was run for roughly 6 to 11 cycles. A single record per CDR3 protein comes from TCRdb applying MiXCR to the 5' RACE reads. The sample lists roughly 800,000 distinct CDR3 sequences, roughly 64% occurring once. The germline CDR1 and CDR2 sequences are SGHTA and FQGNSA. The CDR3 sequence is 15 residues long. Trimming left V 2 bases short and J 5 bases short, with 13 bases between. The sequence was obtained from a man aged 30 to 39 in good health. Material for sequencing was blood. The J gene is TRBJ2-1, the V gene TRBV7-2; D is unclear. The CDR3 DNA reads as TGTGCCAGCAGCTTAAGTCCGCTATCGCACAATGAGCAGTTCTTC. This translates into CASSLSPLSHNEQFF. The entire variable domain, with the rest obtained from reference TRBV7-2 and TRBJ2-1, is as follows: GAGVSQSPSNKVTEKGKDVELRCDPISGHTALYWYRQSLGQGLEFLIYFQGNSAPDKSGLPSDRFSAERTGGSVSTLTIQRTQQEDSAVYLCASSLSPLSHNEQFFGPGTRLTVL.